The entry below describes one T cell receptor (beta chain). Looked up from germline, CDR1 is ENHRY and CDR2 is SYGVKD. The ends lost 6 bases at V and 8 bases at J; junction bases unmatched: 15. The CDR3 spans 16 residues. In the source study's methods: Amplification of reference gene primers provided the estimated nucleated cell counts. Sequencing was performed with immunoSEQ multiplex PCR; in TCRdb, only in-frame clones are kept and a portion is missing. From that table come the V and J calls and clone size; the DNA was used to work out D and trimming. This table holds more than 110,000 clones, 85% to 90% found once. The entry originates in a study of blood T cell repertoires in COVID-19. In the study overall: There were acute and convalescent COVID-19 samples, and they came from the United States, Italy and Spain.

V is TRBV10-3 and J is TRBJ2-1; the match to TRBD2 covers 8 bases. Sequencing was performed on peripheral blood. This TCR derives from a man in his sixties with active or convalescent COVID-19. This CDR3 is CAISQPGLGGPDEQFF. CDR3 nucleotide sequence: TGTGCCATCAGCCAGCCGGGACTAGGTGGACCCGATGAGCAGTTCTTC.